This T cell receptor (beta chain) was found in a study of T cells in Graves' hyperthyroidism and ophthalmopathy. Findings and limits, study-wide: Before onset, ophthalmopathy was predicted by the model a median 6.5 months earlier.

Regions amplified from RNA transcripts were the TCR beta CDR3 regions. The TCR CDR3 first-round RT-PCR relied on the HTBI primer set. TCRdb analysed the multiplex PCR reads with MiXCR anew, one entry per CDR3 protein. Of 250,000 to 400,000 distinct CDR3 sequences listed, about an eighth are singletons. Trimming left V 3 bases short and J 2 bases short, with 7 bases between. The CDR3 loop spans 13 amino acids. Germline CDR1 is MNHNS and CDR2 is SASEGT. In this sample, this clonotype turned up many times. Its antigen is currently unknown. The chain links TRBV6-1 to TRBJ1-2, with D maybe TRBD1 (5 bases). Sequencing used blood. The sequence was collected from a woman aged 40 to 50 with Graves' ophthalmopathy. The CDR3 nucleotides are TGTGCCAGCAGTGAGGGACGGAACTATGGCTACACCTTC. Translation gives CASSEGRNYGYTF.